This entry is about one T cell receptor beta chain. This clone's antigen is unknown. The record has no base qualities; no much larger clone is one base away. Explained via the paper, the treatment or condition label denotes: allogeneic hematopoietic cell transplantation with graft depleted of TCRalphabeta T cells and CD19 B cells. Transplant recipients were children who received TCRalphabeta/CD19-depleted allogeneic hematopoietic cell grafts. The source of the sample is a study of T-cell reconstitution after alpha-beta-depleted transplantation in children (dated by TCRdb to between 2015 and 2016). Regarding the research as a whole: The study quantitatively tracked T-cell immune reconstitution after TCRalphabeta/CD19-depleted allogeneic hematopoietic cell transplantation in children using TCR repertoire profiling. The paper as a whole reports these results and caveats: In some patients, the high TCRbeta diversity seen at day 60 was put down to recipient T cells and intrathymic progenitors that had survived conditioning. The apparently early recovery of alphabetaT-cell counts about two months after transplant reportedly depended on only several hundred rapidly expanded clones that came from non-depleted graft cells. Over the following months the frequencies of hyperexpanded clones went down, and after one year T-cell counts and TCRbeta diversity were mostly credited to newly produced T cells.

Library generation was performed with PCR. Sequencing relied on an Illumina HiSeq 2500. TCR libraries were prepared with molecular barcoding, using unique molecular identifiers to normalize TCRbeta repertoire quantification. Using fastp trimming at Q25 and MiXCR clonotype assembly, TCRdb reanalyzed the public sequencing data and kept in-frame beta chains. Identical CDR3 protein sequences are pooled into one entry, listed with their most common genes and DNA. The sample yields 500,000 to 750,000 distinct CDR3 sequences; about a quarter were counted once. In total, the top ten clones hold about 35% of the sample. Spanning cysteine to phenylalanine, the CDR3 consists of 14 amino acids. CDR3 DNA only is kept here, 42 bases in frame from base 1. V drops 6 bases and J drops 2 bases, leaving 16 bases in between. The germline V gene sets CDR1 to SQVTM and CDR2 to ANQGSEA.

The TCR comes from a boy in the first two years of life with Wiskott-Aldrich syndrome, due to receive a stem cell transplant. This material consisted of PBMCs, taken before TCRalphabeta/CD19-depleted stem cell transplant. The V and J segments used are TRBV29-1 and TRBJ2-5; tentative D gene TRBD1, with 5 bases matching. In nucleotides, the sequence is TGCAGCGTGGCTCAGGGATCTCGGCAAGAGACCCAGTACTTC. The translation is CSVAQGSRQETQYF.